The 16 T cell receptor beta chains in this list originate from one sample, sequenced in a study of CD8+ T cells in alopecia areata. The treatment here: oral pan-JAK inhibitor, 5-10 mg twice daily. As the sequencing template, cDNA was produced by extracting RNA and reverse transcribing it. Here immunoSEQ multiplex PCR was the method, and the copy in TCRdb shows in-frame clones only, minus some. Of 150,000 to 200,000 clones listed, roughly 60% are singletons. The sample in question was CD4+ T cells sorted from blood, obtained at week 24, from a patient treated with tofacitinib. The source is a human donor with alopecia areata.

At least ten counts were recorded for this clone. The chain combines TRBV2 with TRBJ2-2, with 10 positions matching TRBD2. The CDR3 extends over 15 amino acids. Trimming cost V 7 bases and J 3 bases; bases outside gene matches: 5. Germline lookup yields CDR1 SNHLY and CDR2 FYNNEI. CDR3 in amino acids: CASTLAGADTGELFF. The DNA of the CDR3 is TGTGCCAGCACCCTAGCGGGGGCGGACACCGGGGAGCTGTTTTTT.

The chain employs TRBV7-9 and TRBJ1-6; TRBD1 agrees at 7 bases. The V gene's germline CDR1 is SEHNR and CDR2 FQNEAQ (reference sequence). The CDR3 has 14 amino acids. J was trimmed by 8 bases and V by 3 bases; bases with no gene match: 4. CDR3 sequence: CASSLRQGDSPLHF. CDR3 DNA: TGTGCCAGCAGCTTGAGACAGGGAGATTCACCCCTCCACTTT.

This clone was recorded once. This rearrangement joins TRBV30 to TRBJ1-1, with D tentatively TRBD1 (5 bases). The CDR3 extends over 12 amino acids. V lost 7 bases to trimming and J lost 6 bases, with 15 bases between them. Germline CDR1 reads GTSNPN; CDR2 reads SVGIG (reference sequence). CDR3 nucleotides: TGTGCCTCCGAGAGGGGTATGGCTGAAGCTTTCTTT. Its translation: CASERGMAEAFF. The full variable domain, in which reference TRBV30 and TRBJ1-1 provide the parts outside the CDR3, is SQTIHQWPATLVQPVGSPLSLECTVEGTSNPNLYWYRQAAGRGLQLLFYSVGIGQISSEVPQNLSASRPQDRQFILSSKKLLLSDSGFYLCASERGMAEAFFGQGTRLTVV.

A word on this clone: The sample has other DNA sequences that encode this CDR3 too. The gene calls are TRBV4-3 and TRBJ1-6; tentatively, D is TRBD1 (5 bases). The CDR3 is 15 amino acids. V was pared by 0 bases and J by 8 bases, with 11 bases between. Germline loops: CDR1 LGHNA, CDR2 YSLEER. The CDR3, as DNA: TGCGCCAGCAGCCAAGATAGGGGCGGTTATTCACCCCTCCACTTT. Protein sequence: CASSQDRGGYSPLHF.

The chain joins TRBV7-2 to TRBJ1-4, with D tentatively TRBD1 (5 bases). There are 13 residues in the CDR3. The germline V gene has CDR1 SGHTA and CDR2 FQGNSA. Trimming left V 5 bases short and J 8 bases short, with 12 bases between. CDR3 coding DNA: TGTGCCAGCAGCCCTCAGGGTTCCGAAAAACTGTTTTTT. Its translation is CASSPQGSEKLFF.

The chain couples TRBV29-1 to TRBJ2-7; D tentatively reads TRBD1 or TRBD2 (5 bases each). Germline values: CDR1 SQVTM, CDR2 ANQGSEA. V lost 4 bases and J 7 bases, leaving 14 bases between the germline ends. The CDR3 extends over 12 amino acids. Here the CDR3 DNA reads TGCAGCGTTGTTGAGGGGCCGGTGGAGCAGTACTTC. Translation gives CSVVEGPVEQYF.

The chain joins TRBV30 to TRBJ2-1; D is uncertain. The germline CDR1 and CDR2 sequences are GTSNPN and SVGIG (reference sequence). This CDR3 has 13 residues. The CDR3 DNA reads TGTGCTTCCAGCCGGGCTACCATCGGTGAGCAGTTCTTC. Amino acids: CASSRATIGEQFF. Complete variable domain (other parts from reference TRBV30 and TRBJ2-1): SQTIHQWPATLVQPVGSPLSLECTVEGTSNPNLYWYRQAAGRGLQLLFYSVGIGQISSEVPQNLSASRPQDRQFILSSKKLLLSDSGFYLCASSRATIGEQFFGPGTRLTVL.

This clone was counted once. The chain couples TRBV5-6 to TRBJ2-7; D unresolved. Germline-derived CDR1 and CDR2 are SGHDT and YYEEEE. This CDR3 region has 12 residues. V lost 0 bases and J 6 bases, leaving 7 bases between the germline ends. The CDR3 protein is CASSLEGIEQYF. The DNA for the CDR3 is TGTGCCAGCAGCTTGGAAGGGATCGAGCAGTACTTC.

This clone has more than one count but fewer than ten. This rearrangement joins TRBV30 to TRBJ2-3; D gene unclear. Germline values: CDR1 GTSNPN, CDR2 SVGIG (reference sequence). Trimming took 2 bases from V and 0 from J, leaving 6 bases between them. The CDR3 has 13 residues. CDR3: CAWSKDSTDTQYF. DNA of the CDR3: TGTGCCTGGAGTAAGGACAGCACAGATACGCAGTATTTT.

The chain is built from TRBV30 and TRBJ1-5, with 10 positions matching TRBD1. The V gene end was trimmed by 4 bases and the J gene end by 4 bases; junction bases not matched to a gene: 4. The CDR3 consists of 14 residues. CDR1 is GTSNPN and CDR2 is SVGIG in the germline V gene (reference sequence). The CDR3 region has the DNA TGTGCCTGGACTCGGGACAGGGGTAATCAGCCCCAGCATTTT. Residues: CAWTRDRGNQPQHF.

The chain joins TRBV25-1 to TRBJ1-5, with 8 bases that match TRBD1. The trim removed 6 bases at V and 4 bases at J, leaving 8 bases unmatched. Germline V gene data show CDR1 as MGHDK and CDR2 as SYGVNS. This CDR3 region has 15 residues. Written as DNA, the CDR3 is TGTGCCAGCAGCCAAACAGGGGGAGGTAATCAGCCCCAGCATTTT. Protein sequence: CASSQTGGGNQPQHF.

This CDR3 reads CASSQSIGGSYEQYF. DNA for the CDR3: TGCGCCAGCAGTCAATCGATCGGGGGATCCTACGAGCAGTACTTC. The chain couples TRBV23-1 to TRBJ2-7, with D possibly TRBD2 on 6 matching bases. TRBV23-1 is assigned to the ORF class and has an uncertain function. V was trimmed by 0 bases and J by 1 base, leaving 10 bases between them. The CDR3 loop spans 15 amino acids.

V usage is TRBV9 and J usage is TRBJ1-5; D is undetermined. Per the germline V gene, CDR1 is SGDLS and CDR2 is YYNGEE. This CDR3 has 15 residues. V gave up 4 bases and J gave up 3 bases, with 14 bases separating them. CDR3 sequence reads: CASSSQTGFNQPQHF. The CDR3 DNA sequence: TGTGCCAGCAGCTCCCAAACGGGGTTCAATCAGCCCCAGCATTTT.

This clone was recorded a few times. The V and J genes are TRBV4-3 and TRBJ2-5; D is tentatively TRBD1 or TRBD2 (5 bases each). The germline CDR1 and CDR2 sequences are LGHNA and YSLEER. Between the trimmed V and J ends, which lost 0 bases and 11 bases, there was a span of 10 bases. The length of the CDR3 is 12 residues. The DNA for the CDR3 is TGCGCCAGCAGCCAAGATGGGGGTAAACAGTACTTC. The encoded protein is CASSQDGGKQYF.

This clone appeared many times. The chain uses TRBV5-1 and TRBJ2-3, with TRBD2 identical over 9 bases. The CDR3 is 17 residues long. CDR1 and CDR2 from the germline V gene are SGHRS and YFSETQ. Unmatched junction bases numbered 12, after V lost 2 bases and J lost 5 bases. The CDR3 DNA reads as TGCGCCAGCAGCTTTAGCGGGGGACCCAACTTGGAAGATACGCAGTATTTT. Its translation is CASSFSGGPNLEDTQYF.

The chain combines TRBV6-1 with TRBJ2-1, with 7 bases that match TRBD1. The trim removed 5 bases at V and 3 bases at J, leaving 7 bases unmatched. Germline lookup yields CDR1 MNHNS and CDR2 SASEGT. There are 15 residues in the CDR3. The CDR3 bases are TGTGCCAGCAGTCCCGGGACAGCCTACTACAATGAGCAGTTCTTC. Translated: CASSPGTAYYNEQFF.